This is a list of T cell receptor beta chains from one sample in a study of T cells in Graves' hyperthyroidism and ophthalmopathy. Each CDR3 protein gets one entry after TCRdb re-called the multiplex PCR reads with MiXCR. Found here are 370,000 or so distinct CDR3 sequences, roughly 25% of them singletons; the top ten hold roughly 70%. The source material was blood. The receptors were sampled from a man aged 50 to 60 with Graves' hyperthyroidism. The CDR3 runs from the conserved cysteine through the conserved F or W. The D gene is left open where the match is weak. The size field is filled for only some rows; it gives once, few, many or a size class.

clone size	V gene	J gene	D gene	CDR3 DNA	CDR3 protein
few	TRBV5-1	TRBJ2-3	-	TGCGCCAGCAGCCTCTATGGGAGGTCAGATACGCAGTATTTT	CASSLYGRSDTQYF
few	TRBV6-1	TRBJ1-2	-	TGTGCCAGCAGTATTCAAACAGGGCGCTATGGCTACACCTTC	CASSIQTGRYGYTF
few	TRBV3-1	TRBJ2-7	-	TGTGCCAGCAGCCACTCTAGGTCCGGGCAGTACTTC	CASSHSRSGQYF
few	TRBV20-1	TRBJ2-3	-	TGCAGTGCTAGAGATCTAACGGGGAGAAATACGCAGTATTTT	CSARDLTGRNTQYF
-	TRBV7-9	TRBJ2-1	TRBD2	TGTGCCAGCAGCTCAACGGGAGGGCCGGGTGAGCAGTTCTTC	CASSSTGGPGEQFF
once	TRBV5-1	TRBJ2-3	-	TGCGCCAGCAGCGGCAGAACTAGCACAGATACGCAGTATTTT	CASSGRTSTDTQYF
few	TRBV12-3/TRBV12-4	TRBJ1-2	-	TGTGCCAGCAGTTTAGCCTTAGGGCAGGGGAACTATGGCTACACCTTC	CASSLALGQGNYGYTF
many	TRBV12-3/TRBV12-4	TRBJ2-1	-	TGTGCCAGCAGTCCCGCAGATGAGGAGTCGAGGTTCTTC	CASSPADEESRFF
many	TRBV20-1	TRBJ2-1	-	TGCAGTGCTAGTGCTACTAGCCGCAGATACAATGAGCAGTTCTTC	CSASATSRRYNEQFF
-	TRBV4-1	TRBJ2-7	TRBD1	TGCGCCAGCAGCCAAAAGTGGGACAGGGGGAACTCCTACGAGCAGTACTTC	CASSQKWDRGNSYEQYF
many	TRBV2	TRBJ1-2	TRBD1	TGTGCCAGCATTGACCCAGGGGGCTATGGCTACACCTTC	CASIDPGGYGYTF
many	TRBV12-3/TRBV12-4	TRBJ2-5	-	TGTGCCAGCAGTAGGACACCGTCGGGAGAGACCCAGTACTTC	CASSRTPSGETQYF
-	TRBV6-2/TRBV6-3	TRBJ1-5	-	TGTGCCAGCAGTTACTCCCCGGGGAATCAGCCCCAGCATTTT	CASSYSPGNQPQHF
many	TRBV12-3/TRBV12-4	TRBJ2-5	TRBD2	TGTGCCAGCAGGCTAGCGGGAGAAGAGACCCAGTACTTC	CASRLAGEETQYF
many	TRBV7-2	TRBJ1-1	-	TGTGCCAGCAGCTTAGCCACTGAAGCTTTCTTT	CASSLATEAFF
-	TRBV29-1	TRBJ2-7	TRBD2	TGCAGCGTTGTTATCAGCGGGATGCGGCCCTACGAGCAGTACTTC	CSVVISGMRPYEQYF
-	TRBV20-1	TRBJ1-1	TRBD1	TGCAGTGCTCAAACAGGGGCTACTGAAGCTTTCTTT	CSAQTGATEAFF
-	TRBV7-2	TRBJ1-1	-	TGTGCCAGCAGCTTAGCAGGGGGGGCCACTGAAGCTTTCTTT	CASSLAGGATEAFF
many	TRBV12-3/TRBV12-4	TRBJ2-3	-	TGTGCCAGCAGTTCACCGACAGATTCAGATACGCAGTATTTT	CASSSPTDSDTQYF
-	TRBV2	TRBJ1-6	-	TGTGCCAGCAACGGGGGCAATAATTCACCCCTCCACTTT	CASNGGNNSPLHF
few	TRBV9	TRBJ1-2	TRBD1	TGTGCCAGCAGCCCCCAAGGGACAGTCGGTGGCTACACCTTC	CASSPQGTVGGYTF
many	TRBV29-1	TRBJ1-1	-	TGCAGCGTTGTGGCAGGGTCTACTGAAGCTTTCTTT	CSVVAGSTEAFF
-	TRBV5-5	TRBJ1-5	TRBD1	TGTGCCAGCAGCGGGGACAGGGGGGATCAGCCCCAGCATTTT	CASSGDRGDQPQHF
many	TRBV7-6	TRBJ2-1	-	TGTGCCAGCAGCTTAGAGGTCGGGTCCAGGACTGAGCAGTTCTTC	CASSLEVGSRTEQFF
-	TRBV7-9	TRBJ2-3	-	TGTGCCAGCAGCTCAATCTATCCGGCTACCCCCACGGGCTATACGCAGTATTTT	CASSSIYPATPTGYTQYF
many	TRBV3-1	TRBJ1-1	-	TGTGCCAGCAGCCAAGGAGGCACTGAAGCTTTCTTT	CASSQGGTEAFF